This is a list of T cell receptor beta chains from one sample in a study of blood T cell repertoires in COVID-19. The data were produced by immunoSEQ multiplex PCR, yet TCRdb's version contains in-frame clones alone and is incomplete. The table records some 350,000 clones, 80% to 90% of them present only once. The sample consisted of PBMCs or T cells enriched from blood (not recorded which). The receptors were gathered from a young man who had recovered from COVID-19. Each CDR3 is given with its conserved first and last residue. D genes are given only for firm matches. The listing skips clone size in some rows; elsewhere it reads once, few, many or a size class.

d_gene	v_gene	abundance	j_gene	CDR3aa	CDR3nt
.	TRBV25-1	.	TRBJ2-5	CASSESSGGLETQYF	TGTGCCAGCAGTGAATCTTCAGGGGGGTTGGAGACCCAGTACTTC
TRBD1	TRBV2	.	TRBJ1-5	CASSATGGDNQPQHF	TGTGCCAGCAGTGCAACAGGGGGCGACAATCAGCCCCAGCATTTT
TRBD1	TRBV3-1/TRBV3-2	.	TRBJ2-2	CASSSDRGLHTGELFF	TGTGCCAGCAGCTCAGACAGGGGGCTTCACACCGGGGAGCTGTTTTTT
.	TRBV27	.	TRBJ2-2	CASKRVDRDTGELFF	TGTGCCAGCAAGAGGGTGGACAGAGACACCGGGGAGCTGTTTTTT
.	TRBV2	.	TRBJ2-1	CASIGTANNYEQFF	TGTGCCAGCATAGGGACTGCTAATAACTATGAGCAGTTCTTC
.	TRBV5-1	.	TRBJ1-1	CASSTVGVMNTEAFF	TGCGCCAGCAGCACCGTAGGGGTCATGAACACTGAAGCTTTCTTT
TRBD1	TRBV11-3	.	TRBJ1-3	CASSFPSRDRDSLSGNTIYF	TGTGCCAGCAGCTTCCCATCCCGGGACAGGGACTCCCTCTCTGGAAACACCATATATTTT
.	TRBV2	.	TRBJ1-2	CASTSVPHYGYTF	TGTGCCAGCACGAGTGTCCCCCACTATGGCTACACCTTC
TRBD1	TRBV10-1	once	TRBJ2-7	CASSEDRGLKSSYEQYF	TGCGCCAGCAGTGAGGACAGGGGGCTTAAAAGTTCCTACGAGCAGTACTTC
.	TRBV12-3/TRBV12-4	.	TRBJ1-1	CASTPGGITEAFF	TGTGCCAGCACCCCCGGGGGGATAACTGAAGCTTTCTTT
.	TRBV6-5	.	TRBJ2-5	CASSLRGETQYF	TGTGCCAGCAGCCTAAGGGGGGAGACCCAGTACTTC
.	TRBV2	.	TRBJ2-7	CASGGTSSSYEQYF	TGTGCCAGCGGGGGCACATCTTCATCCTACGAGCAGTACTTC
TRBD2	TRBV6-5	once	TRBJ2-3	CASSSLAGPFTDTQYF	TGTGCCAGCAGTTCGCTAGCGGGGCCCTTCACAGATACGCAGTATTTT
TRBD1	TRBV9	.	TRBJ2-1	CASSVLPRRDRGGNEQFF	TGTGCCAGCAGCGTATTACCCCGGCGGGACAGGGGAGGGAATGAGCAGTTCTTC
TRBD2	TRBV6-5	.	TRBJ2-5	CASSYSGGGWETQYF	TGTGCCAGCAGTTACTCTGGCGGGGGATGGGAGACCCAGTACTTC
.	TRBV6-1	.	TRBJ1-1	CASSEHRASMNTEAFF	TGTGCCAGCAGTGAACATCGCGCATCCATGAACACTGAAGCTTTCTTT